This T cell receptor beta chain comes out of a study of blood T cell repertoires in COVID-19 (dated by TCRdb to the early 2020s). Looking at the study overall: Samples from collaborators originated in the United States, Italy and Spain and spanned both the acute and convalescent phases of COVID-19. The prospective study material was composed of cDNA or gDNA derived from T cells, B-cell-depleted T cells, or PBMCs. Deeply sampled blood TCRbeta repertoires from subjects exposed to, actively infected with, or recovered from COVID-19 were included in the dataset. The repertoires were released in a freely available public database meant as a resource for research on the immune response to SARS-CoV-2. The samples were drawn from two sources: the first 160 participants of the ongoing ImmuneRACE study, and 1,200 or so subjects contributed by 6 global collaborators. Nearly every sample came with metadata listing a de-identified subject ID, COVID-19 status, age in years and sex. Where HLA class I and class II types were available, the types were taken from metadata supplied by the sample provider, not from assay-based typing. Summary of the overall study and its limitations: The amount of clinical and demographic metadata varied by source and participant and was provided uncurated.

TCRbeta CDR3 regions were amplified from genomic DNA by means of the immunoSEQ Assay, a bias-controlled multiplex PCR. The paper's data handling went like this. Within the assay, amplification of reference gene primers was used to estimate how many nucleated cells each sample contained. Sequence reads were collapsed and filtered to measure the absolute abundance of every unique TCRbeta CDR3 rearrangement. Productive Simpson clonality was computed per sample as the square root of Simpson's diversity index over productive rearrangements. The immuneACCESS repertoire file appears here via TCRdb, limited to in-frame rearrangements. These files lack a portion of the clones; in checked studies, under half of the deficit traces to unresolved V genes, and the cause of the others is not known. Clone size and the V and J calls come from that table; the DNA yielded D and trimming. The sample profile shows roughly 70,000 clones; around nine tenths of them were found once. The ten top clones hold approximately 19% of the sample.

Whole blood was collected in K2EDTA tubes by collaborating institutions according to the institutions' own protocols. Collaborator samples were shipped for TCRbeta analysis as frozen whole blood, isolated PBMCs, or DNA extracted from either sample type. A word on this clone: Its specific antigen is unknown. Base qualities are not at hand, and no much larger clone is one base apart.

The sequence derives from a woman aged 80 or over with acute or convalescent COVID-19. The sequenced material came from peripheral blood.

The DNA sequence is as follows: TGTGCCAGCAGCCAAAGCAGGGTGCCTGAAGCTTTCTTT. The encoded protein is CASSQSRVPEAFF. Rearrangement joined TRBV3-1 (or the pseudogene TRBV3-2) to TRBJ1-1; tentative D gene TRBD1, with 5 bases matching. V is cut by 2 bases and J by 6 bases, and the space between the germline ends is 10 bases. The germline V gene (reference sequence) yields LGHDT for CDR1 and YNNKEL for CDR2. From the cysteine through the phenylalanine, the CDR3 covers 13 amino acids. The retained sequence is limited to the CDR3, 39 bases, with the frame set at the first base.